This note documents a single T cell receptor beta chain sequence. It was with 60 Vbeta and 13 Jbeta primers that the PCR ran. As originally analysed: A later analysis tallied some 84 million unique TCR beta chains, 9 million to 12 million of them shared. Method: immunoSEQ multiplex PCR; TCRdb's copy keeps in-frame clones and lacks some. The DNA was the basis for D and trimming; V, J and clone size are from that table. The sample lists some 180,000 clones, under 80% occurring once. The junction had 6 bases not matched to a gene; V was cut back by 6 bases and J by 0 bases. The CDR3 length is 17 residues. CDR1 and CDR2 (germline): WNHNN, SYGVQD (reference sequence). The data were taken from a study of cytomegalovirus exposure and HLA in healthy donors.

The genes are TRBV10-1 and TRBJ2-6; TRBD1 matches at 9 bases. The clonotype was recovered from a young woman in good health and CMV-seropositive. Sequenced sample: PBMCs. The CDR3 spells CASRVDRGHSGANVLTF. The CDR3 coding sequence is TGCGCCAGCAGAGTGGACAGGGGTCACTCTGGGGCCAACGTCCTGACTTTC.